These 14 T cell receptor beta chains were sequenced from one sample in a study of T cells in Graves' hyperthyroidism and ophthalmopathy. Researchers took RNA transcripts and amplified the TCR beta CDR3 regions from them. The TCR CDR3 was amplified in a first-round RT-PCR using the HTBI primer set. TCRdb passed the multiplex PCR reads through MiXCR, listing each CDR3 protein once. Among fewer than 450,000 distinct CDR3 sequences listed, approximately 18% were seen once. Sequenced input: blood. These receptors came from a young woman with Graves' hyperthyroidism that later progressed to Graves' ophthalmopathy.

Ten or more counts support this clonotype. The chain is built from TRBV5-1 and TRBJ2-5, with 12 positions matching TRBD2. The ends lost 0 bases at V and 2 bases at J; junction bases unmatched: 5. The CDR3 runs to 17 residues. Germline V lookup: CDR1 SGHRS, CDR2 YFSETQ. The CDR3 loop reads CASSLGLAGGPQETQYF. CDR3 DNA: TGCGCCAGCAGCTTGGGCCTAGCGGGAGGGCCACAAGAGACCCAGTACTTC. The variable domain in full, with the rest retrieved from reference TRBV5-1 and TRBJ2-5, is KAGVTQTPRYLIKTRGQQVTLSCSPISGHRSVSWYQQTPGQGLQFLFEYFSETQRNKGNFPGRFSGRQFSNSRSEMNVSTLELGDSALYLCASSLGLAGGPQETQYFGPGTRLLVL.

This clonotype was seen at least ten times. The rearrangement links TRBV29-1 to TRBJ1-2; D might be TRBD1 (6 bases). The CDR3 totals 13 residues. Germline CDR1 reads SQVTM; CDR2 reads ANQGSEA. V was pared by 7 bases and J by 1 base, with 13 bases between. CDR3 DNA sequence: TGCAGCGGCTCAGGGGCGAATAACTATGGCTACACCTTC. It codes for CSGSGANNYGYTF.

In its sample, this clonotype was seen many times. V and J are TRBV28 and TRBJ1-6; 9 bases map to TRBD1. Losses at the gene ends were 4 bases for V and 8 bases for J; bases not matched to a gene: 3. This CDR3 comprises 14 residues. From germline, CDR1 is MDHEN and CDR2 SYDVKM. CDR3 in amino acids: CASSSDRGYSPLHF. In DNA form, the CDR3 reads TGTGCCAGCAGTTCGGACAGGGGATATTCACCCCTCCACTTT.

This clonotype showed up just a few times. DNA of the CDR3: TGTGCCATTGGCGCTGAAGCTTTCTTT. It encodes CAIGAEAFF. This chain connects TRBV6-1 to TRBJ1-1; D not certain. The length of the CDR3 is 9 residues. In germline, CDR1 is MNHNS, CDR2 SASEGT. Trimming removed 10 bases from V and 6 bases from J, with 6 bases in between.

The table lists this clonotype with many counts. The chain has TRBV20-1 and TRBJ1-1; D not resolved. Germline lookup yields CDR1 DFQATT and CDR2 SNEGSKA (reference sequence). CDR3 length: 13 residues. Trimming left V 2 bases short and J 0 bases short, with 7 bases between. The CDR3 region is CSARQNVNTEAFF. The DNA for the CDR3 is TGCAGTGCTAGACAGAACGTGAACACTGAAGCTTTCTTT.

The chain couples TRBV2 to TRBJ2-3; no reliable D call. Germline CDR1 is SNHLY and CDR2 is FYNNEI. There are 14 residues in the CDR3. V gave up 7 bases and J gave up 6 bases, with 17 bases separating them. CDR3 sequence (DNA): TGTGCCAGCACCCGAAGTGGGATTGAGGATACGCAGTATTTT. It specifies CASTRSGIEDTQYF.

At least ten counts were recorded for this clonotype. CDR3 loop: CASRSQAGGWTDTQYF. The CDR3 DNA reads TGTGCCAGCAGATCCCAAGCGGGAGGGTGGACAGATACGCAGTATTTT. This chain links TRBV12-3 or TRBV12-4 with TRBJ2-3; 10 positions match TRBD2. The CDR3 totals 16 residues. With V trimmed by 6 bases and J by 3 bases, 9 bases remained unmatched.

This clonotype was seen more than once but under ten times. This rearrangement joins TRBV15 to TRBJ2-7; D is possibly TRBD1 (6 bases). Trimming left V 0 bases short and J 1 base short, with 10 bases between. Germline V CDR1 and CDR2: LNHNV, YYDKDF (reference sequence). The CDR3 is 15 amino acids. The CDR3 loop is CATSRDRGQSYEQYF. The DNA of the CDR3 is TGTGCCACCAGCAGAGATCGAGGACAGTCCTACGAGCAGTACTTC.

The chain joins TRBV5-1 to TRBJ2-1, with 13 bases matching TRBD2. The CDR3 covers 16 residues. Germline V gene data show CDR1 as SGHRS and CDR2 as YFSETQ. The V gene end was trimmed by 2 bases and the J gene end by 9 bases; junction bases not matched to a gene: 8. The DNA of the CDR3 is TGCGCCAGCAGCTTTATACTAGCGGGGGGGAGCGGTGAGCAGTTCTTC. Encoded protein: CASSFILAGGSGEQFF. Supplemented by reference TRBV5-1 and TRBJ2-1, the full variable domain reads KAGVTQTPRYLIKTRGQQVTLSCSPISGHRSVSWYQQTPGQGLQFLFEYFSETQRNKGNFPGRFSGRQFSNSRSEMNVSTLELGDSALYLCASSFILAGGSGEQFFGPGTRLTVL.

This clonotype was recorded many times. CDR3 bases: TGTGCCAGCAATCAGGGGCTGGGTGACGAGCAGTACTTC. It is translated as CASNQGLGDEQYF. This rearrangement joins TRBV28 to TRBJ2-7, with D possibly being TRBD1 (6 bases). This CDR3 spans 13 amino acids. The V end was cut by 7 bases, the J end by 5 bases, with 15 bases between. CDR1 is MDHEN, CDR2 SYDVKM, per germline.

The table lists this clonotype with a few counts. This chain links TRBV7-8 with TRBJ2-7; 8 bases are a match to TRBD2. The CDR3 spans 14 residues. CDR1 and CDR2 from the germline V gene are SGHVS and FQNEAQ. Losses at the gene ends were 5 bases for V and 2 bases for J; bases not matched to a gene: 5. The CDR3 DNA follows: TGTGCCAGCAGCCAAACGGGACTAGCCTACGAGCAGTACTTC. This translates into CASSQTGLAYEQYF.

The sample holds many counts of this clonotype. This chain uses TRBV29-1 with TRBJ2-7; 10 bases match TRBD2. Trimming at V came to 3 bases and at J to 0 bases, leaving 2 bases not matched to a gene. Germline CDR1 reads SQVTM; CDR2 reads ANQGSEA. The CDR3 loop spans 14 amino acids. The CDR3 sequence is CSVEASGSSYEQYF. The CDR3, as DNA: TGCAGCGTTGAGGCTAGCGGGAGCTCCTACGAGCAGTACTTC.

The sample holds many counts of this clonotype. The chain has TRBV15 and TRBJ1-5; TRBD1 matches 8 bases. V lost 5 bases to trimming and J lost 5 bases; unmatched junction nucleotides: 11. Germline assignment: CDR1 LNHNV and CDR2 YYDKDF (reference sequence). The CDR3 is 16 amino acids. CDR3 sequence (DNA): TGTGCCACCAGCCACCCGGCCGCAGGGGGCTATCAGCCCCAGCATTTT. Translating it yields CATSHPAAGGYQPQHF.

The genes are TRBV10-3 and TRBJ1-5; D not certain. V was trimmed by 6 bases and J by 5 bases, leaving 11 bases between them. This CDR3 is 13 amino acids long. CDR1 is ENHRY, CDR2 SYGVKD, per germline. CDR3 bases: TGTGCCATCAGGATTAACATAGATCAGCCCCAGCATTTT. Residues: CAIRINIDQPQHF.